Sequencing of this T cell receptor beta chain was carried out in a study of T cell repertoires in cytomegalovirus infection. In the study overall: Both recently identified HLA-C-restricted and well-studied HLA-B-restricted CMV epitopes were used in the study. Public TCR beta signatures were indicative of both CMV infection and a matching HLA type.

Study-level points and caveats: Clonotype analysis showed dominance of the ex vivo response by HLA-C-restricted CMV-specific TCR beta clonotypes. There were carriers of CMV plus the relevant HLA, and cumulative public TCR beta family frequency identified them.

TCRdb fed the reads into MiXCR, producing one record per CDR3 protein. The repertoire consists of hundreds of thousands of distinct CDR3 sequences, with around 32% occurring once and the leading ten covering over 12%. This clonotype was seen ten or more times. Its antigen is unknown. The germline gives CDR1 SGHTA, CDR2 FQGNSA. This CDR3 spans 16 amino acids. With 5 bases removed from V and 1 base from J, the gap between germline ends came to 18 bases. This TCR derives from a human donor in good health (CMV status not recorded). Some clones in this sample may be carry-over from other donors' samples. The genes are TRBV7-2 and TRBJ2-7; D is perhaps TRBD1 or TRBD2 (5 bases each). The material was cultured CD8+ T cells from PBMCs, obtained from culture after CMV antigen stimulation. As DNA, the CDR3 is TGTGCCAGCAGCCTAAATTCCGGGACCGTTTCCTACGAGCAGTACGTC. It yields the protein CASSLNSGTVSYEQYV.